What follows describes a single T cell receptor (beta chain). The protocol was immunoSEQ multiplex PCR, while the TCRdb copy is restricted to in-frame clones and leaves out a portion. The repertoire has about 250,000 clones, around 82% of them found once; the top ten carry approximately 5%. Germline loops: CDR1 GTSNPN, CDR2 SVGIG (reference sequence). V was clipped by 5 bases and J by 3 bases; unmatched bases: 3. The CDR3 extends over 14 amino acids. The data were obtained in a study of blood T cell repertoires in COVID-19. Overall study: Some COVID-19 samples were acute and others convalescent; all came from the United States, Italy and Spain. Nucleic acid was either cDNA or gDNA, and it came from T cells, B-cell-depleted T cells, or PBMCs.

This receptor was taken from a woman of 80 years or more with active or convalescent COVID-19. Sequencing was performed on peripheral blood. V usage is TRBV30 and J usage is TRBJ1-5, with 11 bases matching TRBD1. CDR3 sequence: CAWGQGAINQPQHF. As DNA, the CDR3 is TGTGCCTGGGGACAGGGGGCTATCAATCAGCCCCAGCATTTT.